The rows below give T cell receptor beta chains drawn from one sample of a study of monozygotic twins with inflammatory bowel disease. Using the 5' RACE reads, TCRdb records one entry per CDR3 protein without DNA. The table for this sample gives nearly 450,000 distinct CDR3 sequences. Material for sequencing was blood. The receptor source for this set is a human donor with ulcerative colitis or Crohn's disease, or a healthy co-twin of an affected twin (not recorded which). Both conserved end residues are part of each CDR3. The order of the fields is V gene, J gene, CDR3 protein.

>TRBV27|TRBJ2-3
CASSPLAGGHYGTDTQYF
>TRBV24-1|TRBJ2-2
CATSDSSPENTGELFF
>TRBV7-2|TRBJ1-3
CASSLQGAQGNTIYF
>TRBV29-1|TRBJ2-7
CSVARQDYYEQYF
>TRBV20-1|TRBJ1-4
CSAPGRGGEKLFF
>TRBV12-3/TRBV12-4|TRBJ1-4
CASSPGTVLIENLFF
>TRBV19|TRBJ1-2
CASREAGGFYGYTF
>TRBV5-1|TRBJ1-1
CASSLTSGGTEAFF
>TRBV7-2|TRBJ1-6
CASSLSQGSSPLHF
>TRBV6-6|TRBJ1-1
CASTQGYTEAFF
>TRBV29-1|TRBJ1-1
CSVPGDRGGTTEAFF
>TRBV12-3/TRBV12-4|TRBJ1-5
CASSPLNSNQPQHF
>TRBV18|TRBJ2-7
CASSPPGGATYEQYF
>TRBV3-1|TRBJ1-3
CASSHRSSGNTIYF
>TRBV29-1|TRBJ1-4
CSVEGLGQGYIF
>TRBV7-2|TRBJ1-4
CASSQGDLTNEKLFF
>TRBV12-3/TRBV12-4|TRBJ2-5
CASSYRAGKQETQYF
>TRBV3-1|TRBJ1-1
CASSQGNRAYSEAFF
>TRBV4-2|TRBJ2-3
CASSQDSGGAQDTQYF
>TRBV5-6|TRBJ2-5
CASSPNPGQAVVWQETQYF
>TRBV29-1|TRBJ2-7
CSVLTGSRHYEQYF
>TRBV4-2|TRBJ2-3
CASSPWTTYTDTQYF
>TRBV29-1|TRBJ2-2
CSVNRATGELFF
>TRBV7-9|TRBJ1-1
CASSLSGPTGWTEAFF
>TRBV7-9|TRBJ2-2
CASSITGIRTGELFF
>TRBV4-3|TRBJ2-7
CASSQDTVSSYEQYF
>TRBV11-2|TRBJ1-1
CASSLQGGGSEAFF
>TRBV11-2|TRBJ1-2
CASSPEGVRGYTF
>TRBV6-1|TRBJ1-1
CASSTTAGNTEAFF
>TRBV3-1|TRBJ1-6
CASSQPDNSPLHF
>TRBV12-3/TRBV12-4|TRBJ1-1
CASSFFGQSNTEAFF
>TRBV7-9|TRBJ2-7
CASSQQSRYEQYF
>TRBV20-1|TRBJ2-5
CSARDRTSHEGTQYF
>TRBV12-3/TRBV12-4|TRBJ2-7
CASSLSDGEQYF
>TRBV7-9|TRBJ2-3
CASSSLSGGATDTQYF